The present entry profiles one T cell receptor (beta chain) with its context. Its specificity is unknown. Assay: immunoSEQ multiplex PCR; the TCRdb copy retains only in-frame clones and omits some. Among around 60,000 clones listed, around three quarters were seen once. Time point here: blood 2 weeks post-SBRT. Treatment described: 15 Gy SBRT to primary tumor, nephrectomy 4 weeks later. The patient's renal cell carcinoma had clear cell pathology. This specimen belongs to a study of radiation and T cells in renal cell carcinoma. Background on the study: Nephrectomy followed 15 Gy stereotactic body radiation by 4 weeks.

Study-level results: In blood, top tumor clones expanded by 2 weeks, shrinking by 4. Baseline intratumoral clonotype presence is unknown without pretreatment biopsies.

CDR3 length equals 15 residues. Germline V gives CDR1 MNHEY, CDR2 SMNVEV (reference sequence). V lost 4 bases, J lost 4 bases, and 6 bases stayed unmatched. Sample: blood, taken from a patient whose treatment included radiotherapy and nephrectomy. J is TRBJ1-2 and V is TRBV27; 10 bases map to TRBD1. This receptor was identified in a man in his fifties or sixties with renal cell carcinoma. The CDR3 DNA is TGTGCCAGCAGTTCCCGACAGGGGGCGTTCTATGGCTACACCTTC. It translates to CASSSRQGAFYGYTF.